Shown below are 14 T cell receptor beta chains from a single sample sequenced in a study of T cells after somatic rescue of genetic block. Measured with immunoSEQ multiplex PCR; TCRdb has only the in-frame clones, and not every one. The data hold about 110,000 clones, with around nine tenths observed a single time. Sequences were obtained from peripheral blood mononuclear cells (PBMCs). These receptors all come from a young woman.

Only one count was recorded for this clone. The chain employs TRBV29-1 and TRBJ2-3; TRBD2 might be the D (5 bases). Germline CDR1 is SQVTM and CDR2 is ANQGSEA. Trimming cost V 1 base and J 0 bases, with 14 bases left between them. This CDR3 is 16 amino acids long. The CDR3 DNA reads TGCAGCGTTGAAGGCTTGGGAGACCGTAGCACAGATACGCAGTATTTT. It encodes CSVEGLGDRSTDTQYF.

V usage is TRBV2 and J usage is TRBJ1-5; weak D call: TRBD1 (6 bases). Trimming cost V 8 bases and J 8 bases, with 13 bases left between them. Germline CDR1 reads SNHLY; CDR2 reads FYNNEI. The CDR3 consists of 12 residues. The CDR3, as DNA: TGTGCCAGCTCACAGGGCTGGGAGCCCCAGCATTTT. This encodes CASSQGWEPQHF.

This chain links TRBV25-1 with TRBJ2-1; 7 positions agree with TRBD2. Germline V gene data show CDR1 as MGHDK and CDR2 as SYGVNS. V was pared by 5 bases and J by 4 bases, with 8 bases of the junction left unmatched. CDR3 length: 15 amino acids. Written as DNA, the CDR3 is TGTGCCAGCAGTATGGTCGGGACTACTTACAATGAGCAGTTCTTC. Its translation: CASSMVGTTYNEQFF.

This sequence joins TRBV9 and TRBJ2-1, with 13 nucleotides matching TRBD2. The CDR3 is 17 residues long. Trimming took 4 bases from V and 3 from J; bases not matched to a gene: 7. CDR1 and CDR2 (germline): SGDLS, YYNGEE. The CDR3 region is CASSPPGLAGVYNEQFF. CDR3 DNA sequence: TGTGCCAGCAGCCCCCCTGGACTAGCGGGGGTCTACAATGAGCAGTTCTTC.

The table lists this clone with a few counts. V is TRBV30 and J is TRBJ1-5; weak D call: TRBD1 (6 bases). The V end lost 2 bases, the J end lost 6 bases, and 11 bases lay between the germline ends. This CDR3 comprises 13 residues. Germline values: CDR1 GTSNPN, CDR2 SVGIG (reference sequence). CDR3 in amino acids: CAWSTQGLQPQHF. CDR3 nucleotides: TGTGCCTGGAGTACCCAGGGGCTTCAGCCCCAGCATTTT.

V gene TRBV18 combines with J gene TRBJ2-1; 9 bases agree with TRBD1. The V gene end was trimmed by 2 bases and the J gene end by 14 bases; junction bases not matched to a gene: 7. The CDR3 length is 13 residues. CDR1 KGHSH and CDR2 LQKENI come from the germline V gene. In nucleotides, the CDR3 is TGTGCCAGCTCACCATTCCGGGACAGGGTAAAGTTCTTC. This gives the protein CASSPFRDRVKFF.

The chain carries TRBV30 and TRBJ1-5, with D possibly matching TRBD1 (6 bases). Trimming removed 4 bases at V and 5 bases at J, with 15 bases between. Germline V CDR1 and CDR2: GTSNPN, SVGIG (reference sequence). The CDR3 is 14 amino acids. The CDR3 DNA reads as TGTGCCTGGACTGCGGGGGCCGGGGATCAGCCCCAGCATTTT. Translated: CAWTAGAGDQPQHF.

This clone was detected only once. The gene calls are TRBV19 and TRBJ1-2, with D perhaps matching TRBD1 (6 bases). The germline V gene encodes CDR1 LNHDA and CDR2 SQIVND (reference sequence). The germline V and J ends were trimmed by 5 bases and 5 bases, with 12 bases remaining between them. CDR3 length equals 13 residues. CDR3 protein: CASSLPGVYGYTF. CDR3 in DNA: TGTGCCAGTAGTCTCCCAGGGGTGTATGGCTACACCTTC.

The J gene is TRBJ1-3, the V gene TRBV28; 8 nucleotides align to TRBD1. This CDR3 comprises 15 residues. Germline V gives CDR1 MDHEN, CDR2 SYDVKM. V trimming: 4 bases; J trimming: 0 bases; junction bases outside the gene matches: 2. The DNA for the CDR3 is TGTGCCAGCAGTTGGACAGGGACCTCTGGAAACACCATATATTTT. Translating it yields CASSWTGTSGNTIYF.

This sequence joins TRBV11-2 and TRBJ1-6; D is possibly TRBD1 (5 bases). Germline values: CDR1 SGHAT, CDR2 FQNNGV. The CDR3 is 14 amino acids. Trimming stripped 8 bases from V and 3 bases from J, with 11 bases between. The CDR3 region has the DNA TGTGCCAGCCGCCAGGGCCACTATAATTCACCCCTCCACTTT. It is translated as CASRQGHYNSPLHF.

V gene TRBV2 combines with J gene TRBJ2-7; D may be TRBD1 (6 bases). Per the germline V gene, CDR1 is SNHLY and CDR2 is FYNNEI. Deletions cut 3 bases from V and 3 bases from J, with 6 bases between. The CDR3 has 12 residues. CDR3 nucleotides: TGTGCCAGCAGTGACAGGGGCTACGAGCAGTACTTC. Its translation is CASSDRGYEQYF.

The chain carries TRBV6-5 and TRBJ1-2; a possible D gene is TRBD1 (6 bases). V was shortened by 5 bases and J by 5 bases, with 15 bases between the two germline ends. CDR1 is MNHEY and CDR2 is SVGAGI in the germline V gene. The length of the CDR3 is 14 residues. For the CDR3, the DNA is TGTGCCAGCAGTACAGGACAGAGAAGGTATGGCTACACCTTC. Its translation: CASSTGQRRYGYTF.

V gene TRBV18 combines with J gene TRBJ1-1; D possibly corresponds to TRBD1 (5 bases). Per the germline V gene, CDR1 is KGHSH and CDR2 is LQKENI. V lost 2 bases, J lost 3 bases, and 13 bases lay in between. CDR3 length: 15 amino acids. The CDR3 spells CASSPKGQGDTEAFF. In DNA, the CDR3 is TGTGCCAGCTCACCAAAGGGGCAGGGAGACACTGAAGCTTTCTTT.

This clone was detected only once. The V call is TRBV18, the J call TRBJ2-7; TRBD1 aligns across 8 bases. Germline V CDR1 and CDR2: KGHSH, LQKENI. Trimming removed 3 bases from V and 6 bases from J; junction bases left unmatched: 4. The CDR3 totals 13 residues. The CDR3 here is CASSPTGQGEQYF. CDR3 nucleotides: TGTGCCAGCTCACCGACCGGACAGGGCGAGCAGTACTTC.